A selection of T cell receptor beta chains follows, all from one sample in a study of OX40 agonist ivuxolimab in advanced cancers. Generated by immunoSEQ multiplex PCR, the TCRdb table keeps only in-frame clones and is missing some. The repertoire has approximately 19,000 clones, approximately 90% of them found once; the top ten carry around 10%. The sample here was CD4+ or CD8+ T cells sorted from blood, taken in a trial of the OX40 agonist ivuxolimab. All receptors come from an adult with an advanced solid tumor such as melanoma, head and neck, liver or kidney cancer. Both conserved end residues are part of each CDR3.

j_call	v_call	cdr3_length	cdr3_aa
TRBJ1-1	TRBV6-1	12	CASKGASVEAFF
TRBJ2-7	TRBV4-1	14	CASSRGLESYEQYF
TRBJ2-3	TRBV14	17	CASSQVGGSPPTDTQYF
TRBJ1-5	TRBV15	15	CATSRDGASNQPQHF
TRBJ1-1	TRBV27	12	CASSLAGREAFF
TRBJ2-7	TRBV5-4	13	CASSYNSWDEQYF
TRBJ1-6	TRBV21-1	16	CASSKMPGQGKISLHF
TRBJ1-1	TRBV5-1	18	CASSLGGPGLGRGTEAFF
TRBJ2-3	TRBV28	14	CASSRRRASDTQYF
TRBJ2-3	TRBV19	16	CASSIVAGGGTDTQYF
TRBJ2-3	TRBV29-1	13	CSCLAGVPDTQYF
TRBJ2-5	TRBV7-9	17	CASSLDPLGALQETQYF